Listed below are T cell receptor beta chains from one sample, sequenced in a study of cytomegalovirus exposure and HLA in healthy donors. Method: immunoSEQ multiplex PCR; TCRdb's copy keeps in-frame clones and lacks some. The sample data list some 71,000 clones. The sample consisted of PBMCs. These receptor sequences come from a woman in her thirties in good health and CMV-seronegative. Both conserved end residues are part of each CDR3. Fields, in order: V gene, D gene, J gene, CDR3 DNA, CDR3 protein. D genes are given only for firm matches.

TRBV6-4	-	TRBJ1-2	TGTGCCAGCAGTGGAGGCTATGGCTACACCTTC	CASSGGYGYTF
TRBV5-1	TRBD1	TRBJ2-7	TGCGCCAGCAGACCTGACAGGGGATACGAGCAGTACTTC	CASRPDRGYEQYF
TRBV27	-	TRBJ2-1	TGTGCCAGCAGTTTGAGTGCGAGCTCCGACAATGAGCAGTTCTTC	CASSLSASSDNEQFF
TRBV7-8	TRBD1	TRBJ1-5	TGTGCCAGCAGCTTAGGGCCCGGGACAGGGAATCAGCCCCAGCATTTT	CASSLGPGTGNQPQHF
TRBV5-6	-	TRBJ1-2	TGTGCCAGCAGCATAAGGGGGAGCTATGGCTACACCTTC	CASSIRGSYGYTF
TRBV5-1	TRBD1	TRBJ2-7	TGCGCCAGCAGCTGGACAGGGTCGGGCTTCGAGCAGTACTTC	CASSWTGSGFEQYF
TRBV6-1	-	TRBJ2-7	TGTGCCAGCAGTGTTCTCACAGGAACCTACGAGCAGTACTTC	CASSVLTGTYEQYF
TRBV29-1	-	TRBJ1-1	TGCAGCGTAGCGGGGGGAGTTAGCACTGAAGCTTTCTTT	CSVAGGVSTEAFF
TRBV7-3	-	TRBJ1-2	TGTGCCAGCAGCCCAGGGACAATCTATGGCTACACCTTC	CASSPGTIYGYTF
TRBV5-1	TRBD1	TRBJ2-3	TGCGCCAGCAGCTCAACCGGGACAGATAGCACAGATACGCAGTATTTT	CASSSTGTDSTDTQYF
TRBV29-1	TRBD1	TRBJ1-2	TGCAGCGTTGTGGGGCAGGGGGCGAGCTATGGCTACACCTTC	CSVVGQGASYGYTF
TRBV6-5	-	TRBJ1-2	TGTGCCAGCAGTTACGACCAGACTGATTATGGCTACACCTTC	CASSYDQTDYGYTF
TRBV6-4	-	TRBJ2-1	TGTGCCAGCAGCCCCTCGGCGGGTGATTTCGGTGAGCAGTTCTTC	CASSPSAGDFGEQFF
TRBV6-5	TRBD1	TRBJ2-7	TGTGCCAGCAGTTACTACGGGACAGTATCCTACGAGCAGTACTTC	CASSYYGTVSYEQYF
TRBV10-2	-	TRBJ2-7	TGCGCCAGCAGTGGATCCTTCCGGGACATCTCCTACGAGCAGTACTTC	CASSGSFRDISYEQYF
TRBV7-9	TRBD1	TRBJ1-1	TGTGCCAGCAGCCGGGACAGGGGTAATGCTTTCTTT	CASSRDRGNAFF
TRBV6-5	-	TRBJ1-5	TGTGCCAGCAGTTTAGGGCAGGGAAATCAGCCCCAGCATTTT	CASSLGQGNQPQHF
TRBV29-1	-	TRBJ1-1	TGCAGCGTTGGGACTGACACTGAAGCTTTCTTT	CSVGTDTEAFF
TRBV6-5	-	TRBJ1-1	TGTGCCAGCAGTTACAGTGAAAGGGGCGACACTGAAGCTTTCTTT	CASSYSERGDTEAFF
TRBV18	-	TRBJ1-1	TGTGCCAGCTCCCCAATTCTCATTCAGGGAGGGGCGAACACTGAAGCTTTCTTT	CASSPILIQGGANTEAFF
TRBV29-1	TRBD2	TRBJ2-2	TGCAGCGTTGAAGGCTCCCATCTAGCGGGGGGCAACACCGGGGAGCTGTTTTTT	CSVEGSHLAGGNTGELFF
TRBV10-3	-	TRBJ2-7	TGTGCCATCAGTGAGTCGTTTCAGAACTACGAGCAGTACTTC	CAISESFQNYEQYF
TRBV27	-	TRBJ2-7	TGTGCCAGCAGCTCCCCTTCGGACAGCAACTCCTACGAGCAGTACTTC	CASSSPSDSNSYEQYF
TRBV5-1	TRBD1	TRBJ2-7	TGCGCCAGCCACGGGGGACAGGCCACCTACGAGCAGTACTTC	CASHGGQATYEQYF
TRBV15	-	TRBJ1-1	TGTGCCACCAGCTCGACAGGACACACTGAAGCTTTCTTT	CATSSTGHTEAFF
TRBV6-5	TRBD1	TRBJ1-2	TGTGCCAGCAGTCCGACGACAGGGGGCTATGGCTACACCTTC	CASSPTTGGYGYTF
TRBV5-1	TRBD2	TRBJ2-3	TGCGCCAGCAGCTTGAGTAGCGGGGTTAGCACAGATACGCAGTATTTT	CASSLSSGVSTDTQYF
TRBV18	TRBD2	TRBJ2-3	TGTGCCAGCTCACGGGGGGGGATTCACACAGATACGCAGTATTTT	CASSRGGIHTDTQYF
TRBV28	TRBD1	TRBJ1-2	TGTGCCAGCAGTTTAGCGGCAGGGGGTAGGTATGGCTACACCTTC	CASSLAAGGRYGYTF
TRBV4-2	TRBD2	TRBJ2-1	TGTGCCAGCAGCCAAGACGAGCGGGAGGAAGACAATGAGCAGTTCTTC	CASSQDEREEDNEQFF
TRBV30	TRBD1	TRBJ2-7	TGTGCTTCCTGGGCCAGGACAGGACCCTACGAGCAGTACTTC	CASWARTGPYEQYF
TRBV7-9	-	TRBJ1-2	TGTGCCAGCAGCTTAGAGAGGGAAGGCTACACCTTC	CASSLEREGYTF
TRBV10-3	-	TRBJ1-1	TGTGCCATCAAGCAGGGCACTGAAGCTTTCTTT	CAIKQGTEAFF
TRBV5-8	TRBD1	TRBJ1-2	TGTGCCAGCAGCCTGGGAGGGGGCAACTATGGCTACACCTTC	CASSLGGGNYGYTF
TRBV28	TRBD1	TRBJ2-7	TGTGCCAGCAACCCGGGACAGAACTCCTACGAGCAGTACTTC	CASNPGQNSYEQYF
TRBV11-2	-	TRBJ2-1	TGTGCCAGCAGGCTAGATCCGGGACTTGGTGAGCAGTTCTTC	CASRLDPGLGEQFF
TRBV29-1	-	TRBJ2-6	TGCAGCGTTGGGGGCGCTCTCTCTGGGGCCAACGTCCTGACTTTC	CSVGGALSGANVLTF
TRBV7-9	-	TRBJ1-4	TGTGCCAGCAGCTTAGTAGAAAAACTGTTTTTT	CASSLVEKLFF
TRBV4-2	TRBD1	TRBJ1-5	TGTGCCAGCAGCCAAGATGGGACAGGGGGTAGCAATCAGCCCCAGCATTTT	CASSQDGTGGSNQPQHF